This T cell receptor beta chain is drawn from a study of T cells in Graves' hyperthyroidism and ophthalmopathy. Whole-study context: Specimen type is peripheral blood, collected at initial diagnosis prior to any treatment.

Amplified regions were TCR beta CDR3 sequences from RNA transcripts. HTBI primers were employed in a first-round RT-PCR of the TCR CDR3. TCRdb used MiXCR to reprocess the multiplex PCR reads, holding one entry per CDR3 protein. Of a few hundred thousand distinct CDR3 sequences listed, about 15% are singletons. Together with thyroid ultrasound, orbital computed tomography, serum thyroxine and TRAb, clinical symptoms were used for diagnoses. Trimming took 3 bases from V and 7 from J, leaving 15 bases between them. Per germline, CDR1 MDHEN and CDR2 SYDVKM. CDR3 length equals 14 residues. There are many counts of this clonotype.

Input material: blood. The receptor comes from a woman between 25 and 40 years old with Graves' hyperthyroidism. The V call is TRBV28, the J call TRBJ2-5, with D possibly TRBD2 on 6 matching bases. The CDR3 protein is CASSLGRDPSTQYF. As DNA, the CDR3 is TGTGCCAGCAGTTTGGGGCGGGACCCTTCGACCCAGTACTTC.